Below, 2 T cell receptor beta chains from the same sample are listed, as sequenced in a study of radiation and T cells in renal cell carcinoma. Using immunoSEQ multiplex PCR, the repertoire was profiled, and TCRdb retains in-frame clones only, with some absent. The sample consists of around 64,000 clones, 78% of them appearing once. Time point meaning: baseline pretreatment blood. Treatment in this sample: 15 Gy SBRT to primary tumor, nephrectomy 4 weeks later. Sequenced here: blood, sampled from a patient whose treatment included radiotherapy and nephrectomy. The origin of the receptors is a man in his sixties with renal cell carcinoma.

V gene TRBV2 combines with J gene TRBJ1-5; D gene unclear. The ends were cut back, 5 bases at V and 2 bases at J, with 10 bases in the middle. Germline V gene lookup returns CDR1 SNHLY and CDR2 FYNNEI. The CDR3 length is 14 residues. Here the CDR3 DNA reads TGTGCCAGCAGTAAGGACGGAGGCAATCAGCCCCAGCATTTT. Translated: CASSKDGGNQPQHF.

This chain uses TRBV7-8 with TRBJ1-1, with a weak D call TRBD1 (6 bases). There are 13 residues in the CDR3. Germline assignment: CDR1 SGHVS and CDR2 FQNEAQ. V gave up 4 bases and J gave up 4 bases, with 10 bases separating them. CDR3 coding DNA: TGTGCCAGCAGCTGGGGACAAAGCACTGAAGCTTTCTTT. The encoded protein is CASSWGQSTEAFF.